The 12 T cell receptor beta chains presented below share a single source sample, sequenced in a study of blood T cell repertoires in COVID-19. Generated by immunoSEQ multiplex PCR, the TCRdb table keeps only in-frame clones and is missing some. The data show around 250,000 clones, with about 88% seen just once and approximately 4% held by the top ten. The sequenced material came from peripheral blood. The source is a man aged 18-30 years with active or convalescent COVID-19.

The rearrangement joins TRBV2 to TRBJ1-1, with TRBD1 matching 9 bases. The germline CDR1 and CDR2 sequences are SNHLY and FYNNEI. The CDR3 is made up of 14 amino acids. Trimming removed 6 bases from V and 5 bases from J; junction bases left unmatched: 7. The CDR3 DNA is TGTGCCAGCAGCGGGGACAGGGAGGGGACTGAAGCTTTCTTT. Protein product: CASSGDREGTEAFF.

The CDR3 reads CASSVLGEAWDEQYF. The CDR3 nucleotides read TGTGCCAGCAGCGTCTTGGGGGAGGCCTGGGACGAGCAGTACTTC. The chain uses TRBV9 and TRBJ2-7; weak D call: TRBD2 (6 bases). Per germline, CDR1 SGDLS and CDR2 YYNGEE. Trimming cost V 2 bases and J 5 bases, with 17 bases left between them. This CDR3 comprises 15 residues. The complete variable domain, with remaining parts taken from reference TRBV9 and TRBJ2-7, reads DSGVTQTPKHLITATGQRVTLRCSPRSGDLSVYWYQQSLDQGLQFLIQYYNGEERAKGNILERFSAQQFPDLHSELNLSSLELGDSALYFCASSVLGEAWDEQYFGPGTRLTVT.

This chain joins TRBV7-6 and TRBJ1-4; a possible D gene is TRBD1 (5 bases). This CDR3 has 12 residues. Germline CDR1 is SGHVS and CDR2 is FNYEAQ. Between the trimmed V and J ends, which lost 4 bases and 8 bases, there was a span of 8 bases. CDR3 nucleotide sequence: TGTGCCAGCAGCTCGCGGGGCGAAAAACTGTTTTTT. This codes for CASSSRGEKLFF.

V and J are TRBV5-1 and TRBJ1-1, with 7 bases matching TRBD1. The CDR3 covers 14 residues. Germline loops: CDR1 SGHRS, CDR2 YFSETQ. J was trimmed by 3 bases and V by 5 bases; bases with no gene match: 7. CDR3 region: CASSQQGWDTEAFF. CDR3 sequence (DNA): TGCGCCAGCAGTCAACAGGGGTGGGACACTGAAGCTTTCTTT.

V is TRBV6-6 and J is TRBJ2-7; 9 bases are shared with TRBD1. The germline gives CDR1 MNHNY, CDR2 SVGAGI (reference sequence). Trimming took 10 bases from V and 11 from J; bases not matched to a gene: 21. This CDR3 contains 15 residues. Written as DNA, the CDR3 is TGTGCCACCTCATCTTGGGACAGGGTTTCAAAGGGGGAGTACTTC. It translates to CATSSWDRVSKGEYF.

The table lists this clone with a count of one. The rearrangement links TRBV7-6 to TRBJ1-1; 7 positions match TRBD1. V lost 4 bases to trimming and J lost 3 bases; unmatched junction nucleotides: 8. Per the germline V gene, CDR1 is SGHVS and CDR2 is FNYEAQ. CDR3 length equals 15 residues. In nucleotides, the CDR3 is TGTGCCAGCAGCTCGTTACAGGGGCTCCACACTGAAGCTTTCTTT. Translating gives CASSSLQGLHTEAFF.

This clone was seen only once. This rearrangement joins TRBV18 to TRBJ2-2; a weak D match, TRBD2 (5 bases). Germline CDR1 is KGHSH and CDR2 is LQKENI. This CDR3 contains 13 residues. Between the trimmed V and J ends, which lost 3 bases and 4 bases, there was a span of 6 bases. The CDR3 nucleotides are TGTGCCAGCTCACCGGGAGCCACCGGGGAGCTGTTTTTT. Translating gives CASSPGATGELFF.

The J gene is TRBJ2-6, the V gene TRBV7-8; TRBD2 might be the D (6 bases). Trimming shortened V by 7 bases and J by 0 bases, and 10 bases separated the two germline ends. This CDR3 has 15 amino acids. The germline V gene encodes CDR1 SGHVS and CDR2 FQNEAQ. CDR3: CASTNGGSGANVLTF. Here the CDR3 DNA reads TGTGCCAGCACCAACGGGGGCTCTGGGGCCAACGTCCTGACTTTC.

The V gene is TRBV2, the J gene TRBJ1-5; 11 bases are shared with TRBD1. The CDR3 totals 15 residues. The germline CDR1 and CDR2 sequences are SNHLY and FYNNEI. Unmatched junction bases numbered 5, after V lost 6 bases and J lost 4 bases. DNA of the CDR3: TGTGCCAGCAGAGTCGGACAGGGGGCTAATCAGCCCCAGCATTTT. This encodes CASRVGQGANQPQHF.

The chain combines TRBV10-3 with TRBJ2-1; TRBD1 matches 8 bases. The trim removed 4 bases at V and 5 bases at J, leaving 1 base unmatched. The CDR3 length is 13 residues. The germline V gene encodes CDR1 ENHRY and CDR2 SYGVKD. In DNA form, the CDR3 reads TGTGCCATCAGTGGGACAGGGAACAATGAGCAGTTCTTC. Translated: CAISGTGNNEQFF.

V is TRBV7-9 and J is TRBJ2-1; possible D gene TRBD1, 6 bases. The CDR3 is 14 residues long. CDR1 and CDR2 from the germline V gene are SEHNR and FQNEAQ (reference sequence). V lost 1 base, J lost 10 bases, and 14 bases lay in between. The CDR3, as DNA: TGTGCCAGCAGCTTAGAAGGTTGGGGGCGGGAGCAGTTCTTC. Its protein is CASSLEGWGREQFF.

The chain joins TRBV19 to TRBJ2-7, with TRBD2 matching over 11 bases. Germline loops: CDR1 LNHDA, CDR2 SQIVND (reference sequence). V trimming: 6 bases; J trimming: 1 base; junction bases outside the gene matches: 5. CDR3 size: 15 residues. CDR3 sequence reads: CASSITSGGSYEQYF. The CDR3 nucleotides read TGTGCCAGTAGCATAACTAGCGGGGGTTCCTACGAGCAGTACTTC.